The 2 T cell receptor beta chains given below trace back to one sample, sequenced in a study of cytomegalovirus exposure and HLA in healthy donors. TCRdb's table, derived via immunoSEQ multiplex PCR, lists solely in-frame clones and lacks some. The sample has 200,000 to 300,000 clones, roughly 90% seen once. Sequenced: PBMCs. The receptors come from a young man in good health and CMV-seropositive.

The J gene is TRBJ2-2, the V gene TRBV7-6; perhaps TRBD1 as D (5 bases). Per germline, CDR1 SGHVS and CDR2 FNYEAQ. The V end lost 1 base, the J end lost 4 bases, and 13 bases lay between the germline ends. The CDR3 has 16 amino acids. The CDR3 DNA sequence: TGTGCCAGCAGCTTAGAAGTCCCTGGGGCCACCGGGGAGCTGTTTTTT. This translates into CASSLEVPGATGELFF.

The J gene is TRBJ2-7, the V gene TRBV4-2; possibly TRBD1 or TRBD2 for D (5 bases each). Trimming pared 1 base from V and 4 bases from J, leaving 11 bases between. Germline V CDR1 and CDR2: LGHNA, YNFKEQ. There are 14 residues in the CDR3. DNA for the CDR3: TGTGCCAGCAGCCAAGTTGGGACCGAATACGAGCAGTACTTC. It is translated as CASSQVGTEYEQYF.